This T cell receptor beta chain derives from a study of blood T cell repertoires in COVID-19. Study-level information: Sites across the United States, Italy and Spain contributed samples from acute and convalescent COVID-19. T cells, B-cell-depleted T cells, or PBMCs provided the cDNA or gDNA that served as material.

As originally analysed: It was from reference gene primer amplification that nucleated cell counts were estimated. This table comes from immunoSEQ multiplex PCR, and its TCRdb copy is limited to in-frame clones, with some not included. V, J and clone size are those of that table, while D and trimming were read from the DNA. Among over 15,000 clones listed, 76% were seen once. CDR3 length: 14 residues. Trimming left V 0 bases short and J 2 bases short, with 4 bases between. Germline lookup yields CDR1 LNHNV and CDR2 YYDKDF (reference sequence). The sample comprised peripheral blood. The chain is built from TRBV15 and TRBJ2-2; D gene uncertain. This clonotype was obtained from a man aged 65 to 85 with active or convalescent COVID-19. In DNA, the CDR3 is TGTGCCACCAGCAGAGATCCAAACACCGGGGAGCTGTTTTTT. This encodes CATSRDPNTGELFF.